This T cell receptor beta chain is from a study of shared clonotypes between healthy human individuals. As for the study in general: Each donor's CD4 naive and CD4 memory cells filled three plates apiece, CD8 naive two, and CD8 memory one.

Germline CDR1 reads SGHNT; CDR2 reads YYREEE (reference sequence). This CDR3 is built from 16 residues. Germline trimming cut 0 bases from V and 5 bases from J; bases unmatched to any gene: 4. Data came from immunoSEQ multiplex PCR; TCRdb stores just in-frame clones and leaves some out. Of around 350,000 clones listed, around four fifths are singletons. Overall study findings and caveats: Generation of non-shared clonotypes was less probable than generation of clonotypes shared by all four donors. Sharing across a few donors was seen in roughly 5% of naive CD4 clonotypes.

This clone turned up a few times. The antigen is unknown. The V gene is TRBV5-4, the J gene TRBJ2-3; 12 nucleotides align to TRBD2. The sequenced sample consisted of memory CD4+ T cells sorted from blood. Subset here: CD45RA-negative fraction. The origin of this receptor is a man aged 25-45 years in good health. CDR3 in DNA: TGTGCCAGCAGCTTGGTTGGACTAGCGGGACAAGATACGCAGTATTTT. Translation gives CASSLVGLAGQDTQYF.